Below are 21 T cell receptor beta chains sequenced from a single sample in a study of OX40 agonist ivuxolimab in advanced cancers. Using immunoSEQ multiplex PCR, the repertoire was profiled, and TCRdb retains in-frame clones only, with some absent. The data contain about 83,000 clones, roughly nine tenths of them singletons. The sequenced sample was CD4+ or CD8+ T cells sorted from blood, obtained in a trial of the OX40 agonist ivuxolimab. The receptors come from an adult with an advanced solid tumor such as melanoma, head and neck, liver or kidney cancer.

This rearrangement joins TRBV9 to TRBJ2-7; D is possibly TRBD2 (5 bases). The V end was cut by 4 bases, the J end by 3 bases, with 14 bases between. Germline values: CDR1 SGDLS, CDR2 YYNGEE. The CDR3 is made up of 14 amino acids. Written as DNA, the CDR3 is TGTGCCAGCAGCCCCCCCGTAGGAGGCTACGAGCAGTACGTC. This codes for CASSPPVGGYEQYV.

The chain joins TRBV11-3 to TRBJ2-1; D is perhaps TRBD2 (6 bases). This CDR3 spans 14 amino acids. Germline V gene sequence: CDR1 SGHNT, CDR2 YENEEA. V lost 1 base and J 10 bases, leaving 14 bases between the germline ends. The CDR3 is CASSLVGGVREQFF. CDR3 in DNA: TGTGCCAGCAGCTTAGTGGGAGGCGTGAGAGAGCAGTTCTTC.

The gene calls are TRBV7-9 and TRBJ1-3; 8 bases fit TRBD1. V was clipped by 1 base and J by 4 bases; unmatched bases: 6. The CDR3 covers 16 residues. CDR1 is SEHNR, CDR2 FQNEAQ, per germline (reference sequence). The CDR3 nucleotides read TGTGCCAGCAGCTTAGTTCAGGGGGCGCCCGGAAACACCATATATTTT. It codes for CASSLVQGAPGNTIYF.

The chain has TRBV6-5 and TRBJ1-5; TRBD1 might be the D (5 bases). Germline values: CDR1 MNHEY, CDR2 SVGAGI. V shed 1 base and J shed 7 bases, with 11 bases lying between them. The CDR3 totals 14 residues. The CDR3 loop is CASSYYAGDQPQHF. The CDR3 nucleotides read TGTGCCAGCAGTTACTACGCTGGGGACCAGCCCCAGCATTTT.

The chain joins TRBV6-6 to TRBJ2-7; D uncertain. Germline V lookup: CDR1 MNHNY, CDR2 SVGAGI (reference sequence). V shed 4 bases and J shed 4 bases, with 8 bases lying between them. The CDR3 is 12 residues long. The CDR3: CASSSSGYEQYV. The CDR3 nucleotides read TGTGCCAGCAGTTCTTCTGGGTACGAGCAGTACGTC.

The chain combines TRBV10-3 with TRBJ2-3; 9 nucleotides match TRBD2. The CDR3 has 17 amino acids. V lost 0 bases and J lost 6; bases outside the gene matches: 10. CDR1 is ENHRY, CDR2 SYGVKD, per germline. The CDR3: CAISESGRRLAVDTQYF. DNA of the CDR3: TGTGCCATCAGTGAGTCTGGGAGGAGACTAGCGGTCGATACGCAGTATTTT.

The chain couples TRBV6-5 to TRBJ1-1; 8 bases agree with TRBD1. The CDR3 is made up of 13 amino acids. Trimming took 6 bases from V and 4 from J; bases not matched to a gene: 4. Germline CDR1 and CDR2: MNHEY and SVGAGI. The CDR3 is CASSSDRATEAFF. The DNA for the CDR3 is TGTGCCAGCAGCTCGGACAGGGCCACTGAAGCTTTCTTT.

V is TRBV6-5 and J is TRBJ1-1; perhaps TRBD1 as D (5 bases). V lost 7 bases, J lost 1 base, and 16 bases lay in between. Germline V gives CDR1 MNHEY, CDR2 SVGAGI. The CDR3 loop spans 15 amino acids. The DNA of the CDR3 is TGTGCCAGCACCCACTCACCAGACAGGAACACTGAAGCTTTCTTT. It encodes CASTHSPDRNTEAFF.

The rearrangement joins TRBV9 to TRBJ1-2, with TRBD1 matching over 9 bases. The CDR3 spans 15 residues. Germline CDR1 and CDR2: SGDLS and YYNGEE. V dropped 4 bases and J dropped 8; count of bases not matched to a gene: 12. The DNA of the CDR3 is TGTGCCAGCAGCCCCGAAGGCGGGACAGGGAGAGGCTACACCTTC. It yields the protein CASSPEGGTGRGYTF.

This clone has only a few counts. The DNA for the CDR3 is TGTGCCAGCAGCTCAATAAACAATGAGCAGTTCTTC. It translates to CASSSINNEQFF. The chain uses TRBV11-1 and TRBJ2-1; the D is unclear. From germline, CDR1 is SGHAT and CDR2 FQDESV (reference sequence). V lost 4 bases and J 5 bases, leaving 6 bases between the germline ends. The CDR3 contains 12 residues.

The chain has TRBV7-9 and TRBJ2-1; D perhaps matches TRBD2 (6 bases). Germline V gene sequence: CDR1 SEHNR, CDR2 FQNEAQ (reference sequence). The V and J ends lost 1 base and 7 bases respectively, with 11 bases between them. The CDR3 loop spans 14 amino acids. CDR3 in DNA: TGTGCCAGCAGCTTAGAGTTAGCGGCGAATGAGCAGTTCTTC. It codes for CASSLELAANEQFF.

The CDR3 DNA follows: TGTGCCAGCAGTGATACCTTGGGGGGGATGATTAGCTACACCTTC. It yields the protein CASSDTLGGMISYTF. V is TRBV6-1 and J is TRBJ1-2; possible D gene TRBD1, 5 bases. This CDR3 is built from 15 residues. Germline CDR1 MNHNS, CDR2 SASEGT. Trimming cost V 3 bases and J 9 bases, with 20 bases left between them.

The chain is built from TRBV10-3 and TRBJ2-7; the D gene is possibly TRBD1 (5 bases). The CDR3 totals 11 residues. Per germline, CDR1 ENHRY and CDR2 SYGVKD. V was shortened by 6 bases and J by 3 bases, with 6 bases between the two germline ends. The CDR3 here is CAIRQDYEQYF. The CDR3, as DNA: TGTGCCATCAGACAGGACTACGAGCAGTACTTC.

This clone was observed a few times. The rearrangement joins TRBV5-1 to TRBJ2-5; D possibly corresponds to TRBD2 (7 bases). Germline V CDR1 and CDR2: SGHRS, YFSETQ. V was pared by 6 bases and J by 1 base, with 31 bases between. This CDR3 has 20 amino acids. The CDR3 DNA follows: TGCGCCAGCAAATCTTGGGGGGGCGGATTTGGACCATATGTCCAAGAGACCCAGTACTTC. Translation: CASKSWGGGFGPYVQETQYF.

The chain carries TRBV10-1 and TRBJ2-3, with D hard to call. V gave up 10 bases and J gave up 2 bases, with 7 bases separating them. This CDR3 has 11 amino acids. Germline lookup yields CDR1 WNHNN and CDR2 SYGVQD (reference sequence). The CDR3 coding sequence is TGCGCCACCTTCGACACAGATACGCAGTATTTT. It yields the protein CATFDTDTQYF.

The CDR3: CASSQDRPAGGWYF. The CDR3 nucleotides read TGCGCCAGCAGCCAAGATCGTCCAGCGGGAGGGTGGTACTTC. This chain connects TRBV4-1 to TRBJ2-4; TRBD2 agrees at 10 bases. Germline V lookup: CDR1 MGHRA, CDR2 YSYEKL. The CDR3 runs 14 residues. With 0 bases clipped from V and 15 bases from J, the junction kept 8 bases outside the gene matches.

CDR3 sequence reads: CASRLPRGLNYGYTF. In nucleotides, the CDR3 is TGTGCAAGTCGCTTACCCCGAGGGTTAAACTATGGCTACACCTTC. The chain joins TRBV12-2 to TRBJ1-2. TRBV12-2 is an annotated pseudogene. The CDR3 length is 15 residues.

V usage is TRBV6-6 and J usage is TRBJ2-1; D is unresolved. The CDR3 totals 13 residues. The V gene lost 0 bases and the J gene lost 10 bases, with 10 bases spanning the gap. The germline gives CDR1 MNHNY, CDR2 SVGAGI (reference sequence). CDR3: CASSYSTRREQFF. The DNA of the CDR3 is TGTGCCAGCAGTTACTCGACCAGAAGGGAGCAGTTCTTC.

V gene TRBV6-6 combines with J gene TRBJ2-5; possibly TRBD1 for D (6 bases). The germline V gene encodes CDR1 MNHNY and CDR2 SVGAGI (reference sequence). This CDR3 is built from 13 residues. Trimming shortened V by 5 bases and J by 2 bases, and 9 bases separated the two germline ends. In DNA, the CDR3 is TGTGCCAGCAGTCGGACAGAGCAAGAGACCCAGTACTTC. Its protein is CASSRTEQETQYF.

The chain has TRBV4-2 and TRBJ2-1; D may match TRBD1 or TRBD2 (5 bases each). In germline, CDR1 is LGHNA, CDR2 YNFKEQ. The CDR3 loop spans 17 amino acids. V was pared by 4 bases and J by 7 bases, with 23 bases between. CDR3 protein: CASSPYRGRVRRNEQFF. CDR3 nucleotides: TGTGCCAGCAGCCCGTATAGGGGCAGGGTACGGAGGAATGAGCAGTTCTTC.

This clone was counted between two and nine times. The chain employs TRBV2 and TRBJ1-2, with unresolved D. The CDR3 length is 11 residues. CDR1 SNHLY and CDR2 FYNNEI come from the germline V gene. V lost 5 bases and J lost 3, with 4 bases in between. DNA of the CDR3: TGTGCCAGCAGTTTGGACTATGGCTACACCTTC. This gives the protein CASSLDYGYTF.